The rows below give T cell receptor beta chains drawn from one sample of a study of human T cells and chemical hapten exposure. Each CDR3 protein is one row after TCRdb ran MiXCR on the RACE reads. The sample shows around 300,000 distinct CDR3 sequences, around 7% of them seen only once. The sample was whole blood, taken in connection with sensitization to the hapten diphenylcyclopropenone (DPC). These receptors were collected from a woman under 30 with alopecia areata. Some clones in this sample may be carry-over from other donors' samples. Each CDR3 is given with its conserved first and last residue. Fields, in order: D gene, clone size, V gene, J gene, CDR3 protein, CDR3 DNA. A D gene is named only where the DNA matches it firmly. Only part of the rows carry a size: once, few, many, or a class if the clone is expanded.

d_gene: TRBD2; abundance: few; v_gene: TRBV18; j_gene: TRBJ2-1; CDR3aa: CASSPGLDDEQFF; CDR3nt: TGTGCCAGCTCACCGGGACTAGATGATGAGCAGTTCTTC
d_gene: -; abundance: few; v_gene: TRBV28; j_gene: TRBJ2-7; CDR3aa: CASDRSVYRTRPPEQYF; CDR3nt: TGTGCCAGCGATCGATCCGTTTACAGGACCCGTCCCCCCGAGCAGTACTTC
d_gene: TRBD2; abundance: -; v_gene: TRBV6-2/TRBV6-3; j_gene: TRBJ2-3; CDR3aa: CASSSAGLAGNSTDTQYF; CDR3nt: TGTGCCAGCAGTTCCGCGGGACTAGCGGGCAACAGCACAGATACGCAGTATTTT
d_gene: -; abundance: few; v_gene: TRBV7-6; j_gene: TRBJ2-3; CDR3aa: CASSLGRGKSRTDTQYF; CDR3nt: TGTGCCAGCAGCTTGGGCCGGGGGAAGAGTAGGACAGATACGCAGTATTTT
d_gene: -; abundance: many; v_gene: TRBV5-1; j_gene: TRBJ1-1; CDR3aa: CASSLTGGNTEAFF; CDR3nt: TGCGCCAGCAGCTTGACAGGCGGCAACACTGAAGCTTTCTTT
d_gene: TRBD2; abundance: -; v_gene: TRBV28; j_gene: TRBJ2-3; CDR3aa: CASSSPSGGTDTQYF; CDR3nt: TGTGCCAGCAGTTCTCCTAGCGGGGGCACAGATACGCAGTATTTT
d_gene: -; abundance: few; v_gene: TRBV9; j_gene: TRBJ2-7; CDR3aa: CASSVGPGHEQYF; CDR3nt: TGTGCCAGCAGCGTAGGCCCAGGGCACGAGCAGTACTTC
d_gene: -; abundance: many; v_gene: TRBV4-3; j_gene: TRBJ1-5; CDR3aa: CASSQDIRAGHQPQHF; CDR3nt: TGCGCCAGCAGCCAAGATATCAGGGCGGGCCATCAGCCCCAGCATTTT
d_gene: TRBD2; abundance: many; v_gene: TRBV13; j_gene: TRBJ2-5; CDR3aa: CASSLESGATQYF; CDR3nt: TGTGCCAGCAGCCTTGAAAGCGGGGCGACCCAGTACTTC
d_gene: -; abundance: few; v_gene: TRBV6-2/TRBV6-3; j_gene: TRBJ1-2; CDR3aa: CASRRQQYYGYTF; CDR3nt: TGTGCCAGCAGACGACAGCAGTACTATGGCTACACCTTC
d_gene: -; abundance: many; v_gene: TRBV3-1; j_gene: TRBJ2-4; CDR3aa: CASSQGENNIQYF; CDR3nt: TGTGCCAGCTCTCAGGGAGAAAACAACATTCAGTACTTC
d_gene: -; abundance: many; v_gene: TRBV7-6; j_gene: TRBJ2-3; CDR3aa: CASSLDYVGAGFGTDTQYF; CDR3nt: TGTGCCAGCAGCTTAGATTATGTCGGTGCGGGATTCGGCACAGATACGCAGTATTTT
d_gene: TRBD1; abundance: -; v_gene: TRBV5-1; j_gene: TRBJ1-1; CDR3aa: CASSFGGGEAFF; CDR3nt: TGCGCCAGCAGCTTCGGAGGGGGCGAAGCTTTCTTT
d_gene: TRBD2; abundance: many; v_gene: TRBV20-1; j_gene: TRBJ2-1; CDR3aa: CSARVRSGGVNEQFF; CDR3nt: TGCAGTGCTAGGGTCAGAAGCGGGGGGGTCAATGAGCAGTTCTTC
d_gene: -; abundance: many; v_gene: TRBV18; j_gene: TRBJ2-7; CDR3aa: CASSRPTGSYEQYF; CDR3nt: TGTGCCAGCTCACGACCGACGGGTTCCTACGAGCAGTACTTC
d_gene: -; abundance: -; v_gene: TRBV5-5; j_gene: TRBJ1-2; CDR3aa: CASSLNENYGYTF; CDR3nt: TGTGCCAGCAGCTTGAACGAAAACTATGGCTACACCTTC
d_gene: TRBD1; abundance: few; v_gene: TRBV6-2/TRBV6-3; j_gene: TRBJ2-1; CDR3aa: CASSRSRDRGRSRIHEQFF; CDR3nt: TGTGCCAGCAGTAGATCGAGGGACAGGGGGCGTTCGAGGATCCATGAGCAGTTCTTC
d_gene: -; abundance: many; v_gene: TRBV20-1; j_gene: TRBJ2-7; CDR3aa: CSAQTDNYEQYF; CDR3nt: TGCAGTGCCCAGACCGACAACTACGAGCAGTACTTC
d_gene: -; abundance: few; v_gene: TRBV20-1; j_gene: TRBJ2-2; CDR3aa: CSARKRAGELFF; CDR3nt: TGCAGTGCTAGAAAGCGGGCCGGGGAGCTGTTTTTT
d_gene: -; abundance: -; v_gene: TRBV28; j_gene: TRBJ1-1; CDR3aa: CASRVQGLGTEAFF; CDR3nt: TGTGCCAGCAGAGTACAGGGACTTGGGACTGAAGCTTTCTTT
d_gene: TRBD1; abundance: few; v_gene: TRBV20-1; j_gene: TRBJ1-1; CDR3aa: CSAGLGTGGAGTEAFF; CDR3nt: TGCAGTGCCGGTCTGGGGACAGGGGGCGCCGGCACTGAAGCTTTCTTT
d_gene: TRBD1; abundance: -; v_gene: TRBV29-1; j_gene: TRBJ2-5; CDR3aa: CSTSRQGQETQYF; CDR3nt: TGCAGCACCAGTAGACAGGGACAAGAGACCCAGTACTTC
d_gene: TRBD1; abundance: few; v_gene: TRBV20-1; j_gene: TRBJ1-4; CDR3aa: CSAGTGTGEGKLFF; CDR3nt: TGCAGTGCTGGGACCGGGACAGGGGAGGGAAAACTGTTTTTT
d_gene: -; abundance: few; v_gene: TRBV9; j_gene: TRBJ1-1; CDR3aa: CASSVVGGLNTEAFF; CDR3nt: TGTGCCAGCAGCGTAGTAGGGGGACTGAACACTGAAGCTTTCTTT
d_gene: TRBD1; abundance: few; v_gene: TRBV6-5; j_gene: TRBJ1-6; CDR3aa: CASSRLSDRDPLHF; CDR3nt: TGTGCCAGCAGTCGCCTCTCGGACAGGGATCCCCTCCACTTT
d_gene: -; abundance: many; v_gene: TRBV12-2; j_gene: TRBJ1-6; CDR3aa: CASRLARGQESPLHF; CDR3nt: TGTGCAAGTCGCTTAGCGAGGGGTCAGGAATCACCCCTCCACTTT
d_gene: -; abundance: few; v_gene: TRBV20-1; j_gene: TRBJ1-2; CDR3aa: CSASVASVDGYTF; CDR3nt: TGCAGTGCTAGTGTAGCTTCCGTGGATGGCTACACCTTC
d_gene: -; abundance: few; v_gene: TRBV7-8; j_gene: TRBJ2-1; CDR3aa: CASSLGAGGSTYNEQFF; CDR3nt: TGTGCCAGCAGCTTAGGGGCCGGGGGTTCAACCTACAATGAGCAGTTCTTC
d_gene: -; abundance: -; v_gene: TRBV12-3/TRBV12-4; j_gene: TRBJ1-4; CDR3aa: CASRGRFNEKLFF; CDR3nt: TGTGCCAGCAGGGGTCGCTTTAATGAAAAACTGTTTTTT
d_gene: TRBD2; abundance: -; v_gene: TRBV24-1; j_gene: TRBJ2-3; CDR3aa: CATSDRLAGGLTDTQYF; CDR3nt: TGTGCCACCAGTGACAGACTAGCGGGGGGCCTCACAGATACGCAGTATTTT
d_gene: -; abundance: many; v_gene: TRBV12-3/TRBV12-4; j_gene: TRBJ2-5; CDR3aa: CASSTETGRETQYF; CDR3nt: TGTGCCAGCAGTACGGAGACGGGCAGAGAGACCCAGTACTTC
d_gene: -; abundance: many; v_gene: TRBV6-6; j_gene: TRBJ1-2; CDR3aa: CASSLGPRRPYGYTF; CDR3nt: TGTGCCAGCAGCCTAGGCCCCCGCCGCCCCTATGGCTACACCTTC
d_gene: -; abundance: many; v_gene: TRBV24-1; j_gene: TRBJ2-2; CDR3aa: CATSPQNTGELFF; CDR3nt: TGTGCCACAAGTCCACAGAACACCGGGGAGCTGTTTTTT
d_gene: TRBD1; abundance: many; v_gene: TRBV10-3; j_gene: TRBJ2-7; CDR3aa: CAISDPGGRHEQYF; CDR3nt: TGTGCCATCAGTGACCCAGGGGGACGCCACGAGCAGTACTTC
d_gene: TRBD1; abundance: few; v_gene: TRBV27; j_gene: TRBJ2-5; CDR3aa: CASSAGQGKETQYF; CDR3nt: TGTGCCAGCAGTGCGGGACAGGGGAAGGAGACCCAGTACTTC
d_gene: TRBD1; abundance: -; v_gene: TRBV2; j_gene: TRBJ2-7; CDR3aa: CASSRTGPEQYF; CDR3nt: TGTGCCAGCAGCCGGACAGGGCCCGAGCAGTACTTC
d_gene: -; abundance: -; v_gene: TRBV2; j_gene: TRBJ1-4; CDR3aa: CASRADGNEKLFF; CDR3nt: TGTGCCAGCAGGGCCGACGGTAATGAAAAACTGTTTTTT
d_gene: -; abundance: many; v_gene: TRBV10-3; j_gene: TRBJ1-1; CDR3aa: CAISESGTLNTEAFF; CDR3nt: TGTGCCATCAGTGAGTCGGGGACGTTGAACACTGAAGCTTTCTTT